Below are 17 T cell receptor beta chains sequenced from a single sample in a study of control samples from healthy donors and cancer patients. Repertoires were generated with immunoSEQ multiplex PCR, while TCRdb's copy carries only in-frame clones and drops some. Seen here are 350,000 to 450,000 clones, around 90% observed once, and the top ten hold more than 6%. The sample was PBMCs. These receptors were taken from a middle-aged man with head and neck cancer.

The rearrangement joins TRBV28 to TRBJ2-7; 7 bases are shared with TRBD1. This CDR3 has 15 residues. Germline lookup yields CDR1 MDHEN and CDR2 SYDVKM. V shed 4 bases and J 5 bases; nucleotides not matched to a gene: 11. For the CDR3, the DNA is TGTGCCAGCAGTTCTATACAACAGGGGTCCCACGAGCAGTACTTC. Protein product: CASSSIQQGSHEQYF.

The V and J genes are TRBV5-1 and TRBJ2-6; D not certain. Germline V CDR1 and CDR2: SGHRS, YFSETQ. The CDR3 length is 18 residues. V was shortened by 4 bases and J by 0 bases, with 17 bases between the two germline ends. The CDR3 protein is CASSLSVRNGSGANVLTF. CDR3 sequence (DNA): TGCGCCAGCAGCCTCAGCGTCAGGAACGGCTCTGGGGCCAACGTCCTGACTTTC.

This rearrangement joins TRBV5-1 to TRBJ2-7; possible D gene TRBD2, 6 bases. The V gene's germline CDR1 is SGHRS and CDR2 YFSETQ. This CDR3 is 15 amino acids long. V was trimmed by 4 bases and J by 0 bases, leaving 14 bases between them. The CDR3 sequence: CASSGGGSSSYEQYF. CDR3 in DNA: TGCGCCAGCAGCGGCGGAGGGTCGAGCTCCTACGAGCAGTACTTC.

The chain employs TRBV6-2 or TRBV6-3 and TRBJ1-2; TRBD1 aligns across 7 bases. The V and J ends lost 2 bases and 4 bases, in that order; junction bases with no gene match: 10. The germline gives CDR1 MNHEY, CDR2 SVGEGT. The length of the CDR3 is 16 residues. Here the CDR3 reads CASSYLLPGQPYGYTF. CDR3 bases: TGTGCCAGCAGTTACCTATTACCGGGACAGCCCTATGGCTACACCTTC.

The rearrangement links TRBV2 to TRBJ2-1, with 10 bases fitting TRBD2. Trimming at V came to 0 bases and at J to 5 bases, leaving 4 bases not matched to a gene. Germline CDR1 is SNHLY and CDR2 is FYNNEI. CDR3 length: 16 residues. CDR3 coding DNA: TGTGCCAGCAGTGAAGCGCTTCTAGCGGGAGACAATGAGCAGTTCTTC. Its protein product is CASSEALLAGDNEQFF.

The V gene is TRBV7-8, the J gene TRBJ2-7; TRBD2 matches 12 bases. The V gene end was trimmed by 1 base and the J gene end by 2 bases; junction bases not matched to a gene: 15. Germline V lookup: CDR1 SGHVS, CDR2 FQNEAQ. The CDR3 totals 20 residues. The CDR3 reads CASSLVSRQETSGSPYEQYF. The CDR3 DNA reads TGTGCCAGCAGCTTAGTGTCAAGACAGGAGACTAGCGGGAGCCCCTACGAGCAGTACTTC.

The CDR3 nucleotides read TGTGCCAGCAGCTTGGGTAGCGGGATTAGCACAGATACGCAGTATTTT. It is translated as CASSLGSGISTDTQYF. The chain has TRBV5-4 and TRBJ2-3; the match to TRBD2 covers 8 bases. This CDR3 spans 16 amino acids. V gave up 0 bases and J gave up 0 bases; unmatched junction bases: 3. Per the germline V gene, CDR1 is SGHNT and CDR2 is YYREEE (reference sequence).

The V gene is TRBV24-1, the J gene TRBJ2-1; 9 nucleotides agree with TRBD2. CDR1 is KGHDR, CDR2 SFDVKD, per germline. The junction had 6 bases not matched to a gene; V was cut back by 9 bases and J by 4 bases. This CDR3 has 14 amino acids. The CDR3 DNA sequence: TGTGCCACCGAGACTAGCGGAGCTTACAATGAGCAGTTCTTC. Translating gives CATETSGAYNEQFF.

CDR3 sequence reads: CASSSDMKGTQYF. CDR3 sequence (DNA): TGTGCCAGCAGTTCTGATATGAAGGGGACCCAGTACTTC. The chain employs TRBV6-5 and TRBJ2-5, with D uncertain. CDR1 MNHEY and CDR2 SVGAGI come from the germline V gene. This CDR3 has 13 residues. Trimming left V 4 bases short and J 7 bases short, with 13 bases between.

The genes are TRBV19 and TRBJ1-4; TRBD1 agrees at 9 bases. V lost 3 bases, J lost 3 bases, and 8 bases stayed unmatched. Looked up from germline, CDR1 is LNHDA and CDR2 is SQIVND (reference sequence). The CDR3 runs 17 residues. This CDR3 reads CASSIGGDRAANEKLFF. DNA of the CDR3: TGTGCCAGTAGTATTGGCGGGGACAGGGCAGCTAATGAAAAACTGTTTTTT.

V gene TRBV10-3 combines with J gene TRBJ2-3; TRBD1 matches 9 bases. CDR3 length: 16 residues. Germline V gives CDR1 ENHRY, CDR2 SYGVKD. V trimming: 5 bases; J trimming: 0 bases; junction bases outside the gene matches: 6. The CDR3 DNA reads TGTGCCATCAGTCAAATGACAGGGGGAAGCACAGATACGCAGTATTTT. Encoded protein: CAISQMTGGSTDTQYF.

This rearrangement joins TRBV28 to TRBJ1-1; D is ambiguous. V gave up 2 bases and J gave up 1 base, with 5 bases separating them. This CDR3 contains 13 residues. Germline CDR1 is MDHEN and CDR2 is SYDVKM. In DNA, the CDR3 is TGTGCCAGCAGTTTACCTGGGAACACTGAAGCTTTCTTT. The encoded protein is CASSLPGNTEAFF.

The CDR3 DNA reads as TGTGCCAGCAGCGTGACAGGGTCGATTGAGCAGTACTTC. Protein sequence: CASSVTGSIEQYF. The chain uses TRBV11-3 and TRBJ2-7, with 7 bases matching TRBD1. The CDR3 consists of 13 residues. The germline CDR1 and CDR2 sequences are SGHNT and YENEEA. V gave up 5 bases and J gave up 7 bases; unmatched junction bases: 8.

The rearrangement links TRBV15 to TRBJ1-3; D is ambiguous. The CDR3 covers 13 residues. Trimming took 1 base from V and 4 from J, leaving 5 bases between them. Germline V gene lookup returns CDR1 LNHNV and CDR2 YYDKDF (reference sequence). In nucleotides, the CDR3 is TGTGCCACCAGCAGAGGCCAAGGAAACACCATATATTTT. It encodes CATSRGQGNTIYF.

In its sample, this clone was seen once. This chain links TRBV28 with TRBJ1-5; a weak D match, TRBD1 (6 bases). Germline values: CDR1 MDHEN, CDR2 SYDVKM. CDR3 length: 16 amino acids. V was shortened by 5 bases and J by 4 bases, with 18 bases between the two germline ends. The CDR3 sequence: CASSAASGTRNQPQHF. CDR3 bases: TGTGCCAGCAGTGCAGCTTCCGGGACAAGAAATCAGCCCCAGCATTTT.

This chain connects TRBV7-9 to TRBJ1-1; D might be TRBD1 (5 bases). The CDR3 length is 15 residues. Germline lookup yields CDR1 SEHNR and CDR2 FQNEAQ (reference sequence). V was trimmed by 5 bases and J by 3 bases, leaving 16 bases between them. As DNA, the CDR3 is TGTGCCAGCAGCGCGGGGGATGGGGGAGACACTGAAGCTTTCTTT. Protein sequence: CASSAGDGGDTEAFF.

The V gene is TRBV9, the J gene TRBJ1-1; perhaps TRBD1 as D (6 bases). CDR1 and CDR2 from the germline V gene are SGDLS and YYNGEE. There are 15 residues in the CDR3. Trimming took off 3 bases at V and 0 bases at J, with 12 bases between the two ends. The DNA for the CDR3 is TGTGCCAGCAGCGGCGAGGGGGTGATGAACACTGAAGCTTTCTTT. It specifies CASSGEGVMNTEAFF.